The 15 T cell receptor beta chains given below trace back to one sample, sequenced in a study of T cell clonotyping in hematopoietic cell transplantation. Time point: recipient sample about 28 days before transplant, after cytoreduction. Sequencing used immunoSEQ multiplex PCR; TCRdb keeps in-frame clones, though not all of them. The table lists about 27,000 clones, around 70% of them singletons. The starting material was peripheral blood mononuclear cells, obtained before stem cell transplant. These receptors were obtained from a man in his fifties with myelodysplastic syndrome. Some clones in this sample may be carry-over from other donors' samples.

On this clone itself: Its ends do not fully match the called genes, so a read error is possible. This chain connects TRBV29-1 to TRBJ2-2; 7 bases agree with TRBD2. The V gene's germline CDR1 is SQVTM and CDR2 ANQGSEA. The CDR3 consists of 15 residues. The CDR3 DNA reads TGCAGCGTTGAATCTCGCGGGAGTATCACCGGGGGGCTGTTTTTT. It translates to CSVESRGSITGGLFF.

The chain has TRBV14 and TRBJ1-1; the D is unclear. Trimming removed 0 bases at V and 2 bases at J, with 19 bases between. The V gene's germline CDR1 is SGHDN and CDR2 FVKESK. This CDR3 comprises 18 residues. CDR3 region: CASSQDSRTFGLNTEAFF. The CDR3 DNA is TGTGCCAGCAGCCAAGATTCCCGGACCTTTGGCCTTAACACTGAAGCTTTCTTT. The full variable domain, with the rest looked up from reference TRBV14 and TRBJ1-1, is EAGVTQFPSHSVIEKGQTVTLRCDPISGHDNLYWYRRVMGKEIKFLLHFVKESKQDESGMPNNRFLAERTGGTYSTLKVQPAELEDSGVYFCASSQDSRTFGLNTEAFFGQGTRLTVV.

The gene calls are TRBV29-1 and TRBJ2-1, with TRBD2 matching 11 bases. V shed 8 bases, J shed 9 bases, and the junction held 6 bases outside the gene matches. Germline CDR1 is SQVTM and CDR2 is ANQGSEA. The length of the CDR3 is 12 residues. The CDR3 coding sequence is TGCAGCACCTCTAGCGGGAGGTTTGAGCAGTTCTTC. It is translated as CSTSSGRFEQFF.

This chain connects TRBV5-6 to TRBJ1-5, with TRBD1 matching 7 bases. The germline gives CDR1 SGHDT, CDR2 YYEEEE. This CDR3 has 14 residues. V dropped 4 bases and J dropped 2; count of bases not matched to a gene: 3. The CDR3 nucleotides read TGTGCCAGCAGCCGACAGGGTGGCAATCAGCCCCAGCATTTT. Translation gives CASSRQGGNQPQHF.

The chain links TRBV29-1 to TRBJ2-1; the D gene is possibly TRBD2 (5 bases). This CDR3 is 12 amino acids long. Germline V gene data show CDR1 as SQVTM and CDR2 as ANQGSEA. V lost 5 bases to trimming and J lost 5 bases, with 10 bases between them. Here the CDR3 DNA reads TGCAGCGTTCGGACTTTAAACAATGAGCAGTTCTTC. It yields the protein CSVRTLNNEQFF.

This clone showed up just once. The chain carries TRBV14 and TRBJ2-1; TRBD2 matches at 11 bases. CDR3 length equals 16 residues. The V gene's germline CDR1 is SGHDN and CDR2 FVKESK. J was trimmed by 7 bases and V by 4 bases; bases with no gene match: 9. The CDR3 DNA reads TGTGCCAGCAGCCCAGGCCGCACTAGCGGGAGAAATGAGCAGTTCTTC. Encoded protein: CASSPGRTSGRNEQFF.

The chain has TRBV28 and TRBJ1-2, with D perhaps matching TRBD1 (5 bases). Germline CDR1 MDHEN, CDR2 SYDVKM. Trimming removed 3 bases at V and 4 bases at J, with 9 bases between. This CDR3 contains 13 residues. This CDR3 reads CASSLAGVYGYTF. Written as DNA, the CDR3 is TGTGCCAGCAGTTTGGCGGGGGTCTATGGCTACACCTTC.

The CDR3 nucleotides are TGTGCCAGCAGTGAAGCCCCAGCCTCCTATAATTCACCCCTCCACTTT. Amino acid sequence: CASSEAPASYNSPLHF. The chain is built from TRBV6-1 and TRBJ1-6; no definite D call. CDR3 size: 16 residues. V was trimmed by 0 bases and J by 0 bases, leaving 6 bases between them. CDR1 and CDR2 (germline): MNHNS, SASEGT.

Only a few counts were recorded for this clone. CDR3 sequence (DNA): TGCAGCGCCCCTAGCGGGAGCGGCACCGGGGAGCTGTTTTTT. The encoded protein is CSAPSGSGTGELFF. The V and J genes are TRBV29-1 and TRBJ2-2; TRBD2 agrees at 10 bases. CDR3 size: 14 residues. Germline CDR1 SQVTM, CDR2 ANQGSEA. Germline trimming cut 7 bases from V and 4 bases from J; bases unmatched to any gene: 6.

The CDR3 region has the DNA TGTGCCAGCAGTCCCGGAATTGTCTGGGGCTATGGCTACACCTTC. Translating it yields CASSPGIVWGYGYTF. This chain uses TRBV28 with TRBJ1-2; no definite D call. V lost 5 bases, J lost 4 bases, and 17 bases lay in between. The CDR3 covers 15 residues. CDR1 and CDR2 (germline): MDHEN, SYDVKM.

The chain carries TRBV6-5 and TRBJ1-5; D is undetermined. Trimming took off 6 bases at V and 0 bases at J, with 12 bases between the two ends. Germline-derived CDR1 and CDR2 are MNHEY and SVGAGI. The CDR3 is 15 amino acids. The chain's CDR3 is CASRVQSYSNQPQHF. CDR3 DNA: TGTGCCAGCAGAGTTCAGAGTTATAGCAATCAGCCCCAGCATTTT.

In this sample, this clone turned up a few times. The chain carries TRBV11-2 and TRBJ2-3, with a tentative D call TRBD2 (6 bases). With 1 base removed from V and 3 bases from J, the gap between germline ends came to 14 bases. Germline CDR1 reads SGHAT; CDR2 reads FQNNGV. The CDR3 extends over 16 amino acids. The CDR3 loop reads CASSLGWRERTDTQYF. CDR3 nucleotide sequence: TGTGCCAGCAGCTTAGGTTGGCGGGAAAGGACAGATACGCAGTATTTT.

The chain joins TRBV4-3 to TRBJ1-6, with a possible D match to TRBD1 (5 bases). CDR3 length equals 14 residues. V was pared by 1 base and J by 13 bases, with 14 bases between. Germline V lookup: CDR1 LGHNA, CDR2 YSLEER. CDR3 sequence (DNA): TGCGCCAGCAGCCAAGTCGAAGCAGGGCGGCCCCTCCACTTT. It is translated as CASSQVEAGRPLHF.

This clone was detected once. J is TRBJ2-7 and V is TRBV27, with 7 bases that match TRBD1. Germline V gene sequence: CDR1 MNHEY, CDR2 SMNVEV (reference sequence). The CDR3 is 14 amino acids. After removal of 5 bases from V and 2 bases from J, the junction contained 6 bases not matched to a gene. The CDR3 protein is CASSPGTVPYEQYF. CDR3 DNA sequence: TGTGCCAGCAGTCCCGGGACAGTACCCTACGAGCAGTACTTC.

This clone turned up a few times. The rearrangement links TRBV6-1 to TRBJ1-5; 8 nucleotides align to TRBD1. The germline V gene encodes CDR1 MNHNS and CDR2 SASEGT. The CDR3 extends over 16 amino acids. Trimming removed 3 bases from V and 0 bases from J; junction bases left unmatched: 4. CDR3 coding DNA: TGTGCCAGCAGTGACCCGACAGGGGATAGCAATCAGCCCCAGCATTTT. Translating gives CASSDPTGDSNQPQHF.